One T cell receptor (beta chain) is described in this entry. This sample is part of a study of shared clonotypes between healthy human individuals. Method: immunoSEQ multiplex PCR; TCRdb's copy keeps in-frame clones and lacks some. The repertoire holds 600,000 to 800,000 clones, with approximately 72% as singletons. The CDR3 contains 15 residues. Looked up from germline, CDR1 is MNHNY and CDR2 is SVGAGI (reference sequence). The V segment lost 4 bases and the J segment 2 bases; nucleotides outside the gene matches: 6. There were only Caucasian adults among the donors, and all lived in Nashville, Tennessee.

This receptor was taken from a woman in her thirties in good health. The chain links TRBV6-6 to TRBJ2-3, with 7 bases lining up with TRBD2. Input material: memory CD4+ T cells sorted from blood. Noted subset: CD45RA-negative fraction. In nucleotides, the CDR3 is TGTGCCAGCAGTTGGACTAGTCCAACCACAGATACGCAGTATTTT. This sequence encodes CASSWTSPTTDTQYF.